Listed below are T cell receptor beta chains from one sample, sequenced in a study of human T cells and chemical hapten exposure. Via MiXCR, TCRdb re-called the RACE reads, giving one row per CDR3 protein. The sample lists approximately 77,000 distinct CDR3 sequences, about 14% occurring once. The input for sequencing was whole blood, taken in connection with sensitization to the hapten diphenylcyclopropenone (DPC). The receptors come from a woman aged 45-60 years with alopecia areata. Some clones in this sample may be carry-over from other donors' samples. The CDR3 runs from the conserved cysteine through the conserved F or W. D genes are given only for firm matches. Not every row has a clone size; where given, it reads once, few, many or a size class.

d_gene: TRBD1
j_gene: TRBJ2-7
v_gene: TRBV11-3
abundance: -
CDR3aa: CASSSGGQADEQYF
CDR3nt: TGTGCCAGCAGCTCCGGGGGACAGGCAGACGAGCAGTACTTC

d_gene: -
j_gene: TRBJ1-1
v_gene: TRBV20-1
abundance: few
CDR3aa: CSARGSWGNTEAFF
CDR3nt: TGCAGTGCTAGAGGGTCCTGGGGGAACACTGAAGCTTTCTTT

d_gene: -
j_gene: TRBJ1-1
v_gene: TRBV28
abundance: few
CDR3aa: CASSFSRGNTEAFF
CDR3nt: TGTGCCAGCAGTTTTAGCAGGGGGAACACTGAAGCTTTCTTT

d_gene: TRBD1
j_gene: TRBJ2-2
v_gene: TRBV20-1
abundance: -
CDR3aa: CSARDLDRASGELFF
CDR3nt: TGCAGTGCTAGAGATCTGGACAGGGCGAGCGGGGAGCTGTTTTTT

d_gene: TRBD1
j_gene: TRBJ2-1
v_gene: TRBV6-2/TRBV6-3
abundance: many
CDR3aa: CASSYSWGQGAGNEQFF
CDR3nt: TGTGCCAGCAGTTACTCGTGGGGACAGGGGGCTGGGAATGAGCAGTTCTTC

d_gene: -
j_gene: TRBJ2-3
v_gene: TRBV15
abundance: -
CDR3aa: CATSRVAQQGKTTSSTDTQYF
CDR3nt: TGTGCCACCAGCAGAGTGGCGCAACAGGGCAAAACTACATCTAGCACAGATACGCAGTATTTT

d_gene: TRBD1
j_gene: TRBJ1-2
v_gene: TRBV6-2/TRBV6-3
abundance: few
CDR3aa: CASSYQGAHGYTF
CDR3nt: TGTGCCAGCAGTTACCAGGGGGCGCATGGCTACACCTTC

d_gene: -
j_gene: TRBJ1-1
v_gene: TRBV7-9
abundance: many
CDR3aa: CASRQNQGKNTEAFF
CDR3nt: TGTGCCAGCAGACAGAATCAGGGGAAGAACACTGAAGCTTTCTTT

d_gene: TRBD1
j_gene: TRBJ1-1
v_gene: TRBV29-1
abundance: many
CDR3aa: CSVRTGGNTEAFF
CDR3nt: TGCAGCGTTCGGACAGGGGGCAACACTGAAGCTTTCTTT

d_gene: -
j_gene: TRBJ2-3
v_gene: TRBV7-8
abundance: -
CDR3aa: CASSSIEDTQYF
CDR3nt: TGTGCCAGCAGCTCTATCGAAGATACGCAGTATTTT

d_gene: TRBD2
j_gene: TRBJ2-7
v_gene: TRBV12-3/TRBV12-4
abundance: -
CDR3aa: CASRNGLRGGEQYF
CDR3nt: TGTGCCAGCAGGAATGGACTGCGGGGGGGCGAGCAGTACTTC

d_gene: -
j_gene: TRBJ1-1
v_gene: TRBV7-9
abundance: few
CDR3aa: CASSLGDRQNTEAFF
CDR3nt: TGTGCCAGCAGCTTAGGAGATAGACAGAACACTGAAGCTTTCTTT

d_gene: TRBD2
j_gene: TRBJ2-5
v_gene: TRBV5-1
abundance: many
CDR3aa: CASSLGGTSGTQETQYF
CDR3nt: TGCGCCAGCAGCTTGGGCGGGACTAGCGGTACCCAAGAGACCCAGTACTTC

d_gene: TRBD2
j_gene: TRBJ2-7
v_gene: TRBV6-2/TRBV6-3
abundance: few
CDR3aa: CAATSGSSYEQYF
CDR3nt: TGTGCCGCGACTAGCGGGAGCTCCTACGAGCAGTACTTC

d_gene: TRBD2
j_gene: TRBJ2-1
v_gene: TRBV5-6
abundance: few
CDR3aa: CASSLAGLAGGYPYNEQFF
CDR3nt: TGTGCCAGCAGCTTGGCGGGACTAGCGGGAGGATACCCCTACAATGAGCAGTTCTTC